The 21 T cell receptor beta chains below come from one sample, sequenced in a study of blood T cell repertoires in COVID-19. Produced via immunoSEQ multiplex PCR; TCRdb's table is partial and in-frame only. The repertoire holds 290,000 or so clones, with around 87% as singletons. The sequencing sample was made of peripheral blood. The receptors derive from a man aged 18-30 years with active or convalescent COVID-19.

This chain joins TRBV6-5 and TRBJ1-5; 8 bases align to TRBD1. V shed 6 bases, J shed 3 bases, and the junction held 7 bases outside the gene matches. The CDR3 extends over 15 amino acids. The germline V gene has CDR1 MNHEY and CDR2 SVGAGI. The CDR3 bases are TGTGCCAGCAGGTCGGGACAGGCATTCAATCAGCCCCAGCATTTT. The encoded protein is CASRSGQAFNQPQHF.

V gene TRBV7-8 combines with J gene TRBJ2-2; D unclear. The CDR3 is 11 residues long. Trimming left V 2 bases short and J 9 bases short, with 4 bases between. CDR1 SGHVS and CDR2 FQNEAQ come from the germline V gene. CDR3 amino acids: CASSLQWELFF. CDR3 nucleotide sequence: TGTGCCAGCAGCTTACAATGGGAGCTGTTTTTT.

V gene TRBV7-8 combines with J gene TRBJ2-3; D possibly corresponds to TRBD2 (5 bases). The CDR3 sequence is 17 residues long. Germline V lookup: CDR1 SGHVS, CDR2 FQNEAQ. V dropped 1 base and J dropped 4 bases, with 18 bases sitting between them. For the CDR3, the DNA is TGTGCCAGCAGCTTAGGCCGACCGGGATCGGGATCAGATACGCAGTATTTT. Amino acids: CASSLGRPGSGSDTQYF.

CDR3 protein: CASSQARNTEAFF. CDR3 in DNA: TGCGCCAGCAGCCAAGCTCGGAACACTGAAGCTTTCTTT. The rearrangement uses TRBV4-3 and TRBJ1-1, with D uncertain. The CDR3 spans 13 residues. With 1 base removed from V and 1 base from J, the gap between germline ends came to 4 bases. Germline CDR1 and CDR2: LGHNA and YSLEER.

This clone has more than one count but fewer than ten. This chain links TRBV28 with TRBJ2-7, with D hard to call. V was trimmed by 3 bases and J by 7 bases, leaving 10 bases between them. Germline assignment: CDR1 MDHEN and CDR2 SYDVKM. The CDR3 contains 12 residues. CDR3 bases: TGTGCCAGCAGTTTGTGGGCTGGGGAGCAGTACTTC. Amino acid sequence: CASSLWAGEQYF. Combining the CDR3 with reference TRBV28 and TRBJ2-7 gives the whole variable domain DVKVTQSSRYLVKRTGEKVFLECVQDMDHENMFWYRQDPGLGLRLIYFSYDVKMKEKGDIPEGYSVSREKKERFSLILESASTNQTSMYLCASSLWAGEQYFGPGTRLTVT.

V and J are TRBV29-1 and TRBJ2-5; 9 bases agree with TRBD1. The junction had 4 bases not matched to a gene; V was cut back by 5 bases and J by 3 bases. CDR1 SQVTM and CDR2 ANQGSEA come from the germline V gene. This CDR3 region has 13 residues. This CDR3 reads CSVIRTGEETQYF. CDR3 DNA sequence: TGCAGCGTTATCCGGACAGGGGAAGAGACCCAGTACTTC. Full variable domain (outside the CDR3, taken from reference TRBV29-1 and TRBJ2-5): SAVISQKPSRDICQRGTSLTIQCQVDSQVTMMFWYRQQPGQSLTLIATANQGSEATYESGFVIDKFPISRPNLTFSTLTVSNMSPEDSSIYLCSVIRTGEETQYFGPGTRLLVL.

The chain couples TRBV5-6 to TRBJ2-7, with D tentatively TRBD1 (6 bases). Germline V gene sequence: CDR1 SGHDT, CDR2 YYEEEE. The CDR3 runs to 13 residues. V was trimmed by 4 bases and J by 3 bases, leaving 11 bases between them. CDR3: CASSLRGRYEQYF. The CDR3, as DNA: TGTGCCAGCAGCCTCAGGGGCCGCTACGAGCAGTACTTC.

A single count supports this clone. This rearrangement joins TRBV5-1 to TRBJ2-7, with 8 nucleotides matching TRBD1. This CDR3 has 14 residues. V lost 0 bases to trimming and J lost 9 bases; unmatched junction nucleotides: 8. The germline V gene encodes CDR1 SGHRS and CDR2 YFSETQ. The CDR3 protein is CASSLGQGSSGQYF. The CDR3 coding sequence is TGCGCCAGCAGCTTGGGACAGGGGTCTAGTGGGCAGTACTTC. The full variable domain, its missing parts supplied by reference TRBV5-1 and TRBJ2-7, is KAGVTQTPRYLIKTRGQQVTLSCSPISGHRSVSWYQQTPGQGLQFLFEYFSETQRNKGNFPGRFSGRQFSNSRSEMNVSTLELGDSALYLCASSLGQGSSGQYFGPGTRLTVT.

The chain recombines TRBV14 with TRBJ1-4; 10 nucleotides match TRBD1. The trim removed 6 bases at V and 7 bases at J, leaving 2 bases unmatched. This CDR3 is 13 amino acids long. Per germline, CDR1 SGHDN and CDR2 FVKESK. CDR3 loop: CASRGTGVEKLFF. The CDR3 nucleotides read TGTGCCAGCAGAGGGACAGGGGTTGAAAAACTGTTTTTT. Filled out from reference TRBV14 and TRBJ1-4, the complete variable domain reads EAGVTQFPSHSVIEKGQTVTLRCDPISGHDNLYWYRRVMGKEIKFLLHFVKESKQDESGMPNNRFLAERTGGTYSTLKVQPAELEDSGVYFCASRGTGVEKLFFGSGTQLSVL.

This chain connects TRBV2 to TRBJ2-2; D might be TRBD1 (6 bases). Germline CDR1 SNHLY, CDR2 FYNNEI. Trimming left V 6 bases short and J 1 base short, with 12 bases between. The CDR3 is 15 residues long. Here the CDR3 reads CASRDRLENTGELFF. The CDR3 DNA is TGTGCCAGCAGAGACAGGTTGGAGAACACCGGGGAGCTGTTTTTT. The whole variable domain, remainder taken from reference TRBV2 and TRBJ2-2, is EPEVTQTPSHQVTQMGQEVILRCVPISNHLYFYWYRQILGQKVEFLVSFYNNEISEKSEIFDDQFSVERPDGSNFTLKIRSTKLEDSAMYFCASRDRLENTGELFFGEGSRLTVL.

The gene calls are TRBV10-2 and TRBJ2-3, with a tentative D call TRBD1 (5 bases). V was trimmed by 3 bases and J by 2 bases, leaving 15 bases between them. From germline, CDR1 is WSHSY and CDR2 SAAADI. The CDR3 sequence is 16 residues long. The CDR3 loop is CASSDDGHSNTDTQYF. In DNA, the CDR3 is TGCGCCAGCAGTGACGACGGACATTCAAACACAGATACGCAGTATTTT.

This sequence joins TRBV10-3 and TRBJ2-3; a weak D match, TRBD1 (6 bases). Germline V gene sequence: CDR1 ENHRY, CDR2 SYGVKD. V gave up 8 bases and J gave up 2 bases, with 8 bases separating them. This CDR3 contains 12 residues. The CDR3 sequence: CAIGGNTDTQYF. As DNA, the CDR3 is TGTGCCATCGGGGGCAACACAGATACGCAGTATTTT.

The chain has TRBV7-8 and TRBJ1-6; 8 bases align to TRBD1. With 5 bases clipped from V and 7 bases from J, the junction kept 7 bases outside the gene matches. Germline loops: CDR1 SGHVS, CDR2 FQNEAQ. The CDR3 length is 15 residues. The CDR3, as DNA: TGTGCCAGCAGCGTTACGGGACAGGTCAATTCACCCCTCCACTTT. Residues: CASSVTGQVNSPLHF.

The count of this clone is one. V gene TRBV5-5 combines with J gene TRBJ2-1, with 9 bases that match TRBD2. The germline V gene has CDR1 SGHKS and CDR2 YYEKEE (reference sequence). With 0 bases clipped from V and 8 bases from J, the junction kept 18 bases outside the gene matches. CDR3 length: 19 residues. CDR3 DNA: TGTGCCAGCAGCTTGGTGCTTGGGGCGGGAGGGCCAGTCCAGCATGAGCAGTTCTTC. Translating it yields CASSLVLGAGGPVQHEQFF.

The V gene is TRBV9, the J gene TRBJ2-2; 13 positions match TRBD2. Germline V gene data show CDR1 as SGDLS and CDR2 as YYNGEE. This CDR3 is 19 amino acids long. V lost 0 bases to trimming and J lost 4 bases; unmatched junction nucleotides: 9. The CDR3 loop is CASSVGWILAGGITGELFF. CDR3 sequence (DNA): TGTGCCAGCAGCGTAGGTTGGATACTAGCGGGAGGGATCACCGGGGAGCTGTTTTTT.

The chain has TRBV28 and TRBJ1-1; D is perhaps TRBD1 (5 bases). V lost 3 bases and J 1 base, leaving 9 bases between the germline ends. In germline, CDR1 is MDHEN, CDR2 SYDVKM. The CDR3 length is 14 residues. The CDR3 loop reads CASSLAGSNTEAFF. CDR3 sequence (DNA): TGTGCCAGCAGTTTGGCAGGGTCGAACACTGAAGCTTTCTTT.

For the CDR3, the DNA is TGTGCCAGCAGCGAAGGGACTAGCGGGCGCACCGGGGAGCTGTTTTTT. Encoded protein: CASSEGTSGRTGELFF. V usage is TRBV27 and J usage is TRBJ2-2, with 12 bases fitting TRBD2. This CDR3 contains 16 residues. J lost 4 bases, V lost 6 bases, and 6 bases had no gene match. Germline V gene sequence: CDR1 MNHEY, CDR2 SMNVEV (reference sequence).

V usage is TRBV5-4 and J usage is TRBJ2-5; 9 positions agree with TRBD1. The ends lost 0 bases at V and 4 bases at J; junction bases unmatched: 7. Germline V lookup: CDR1 SGHNT, CDR2 YYREEE (reference sequence). The CDR3 runs to 16 residues. The CDR3 nucleotides are TGTGCCAGCAGCTTGGATGGGGGACAGGGAAGAGAGACCCAGTACTTC. The encoded protein is CASSLDGGQGRETQYF. The full variable domain, completed using reference TRBV5-4 and TRBJ2-5, is ETGVTQSPTHLIKTRGQQVTLRCSSQSGHNTVSWYQQALGQGPQFIFQYYREEENGRGNFPPRFSGLQFPNYSSELNVNALELDDSALYLCASSLDGGQGRETQYFGPGTRLLVL.

The V call is TRBV27, the J call TRBJ2-7; D perhaps matches TRBD1 (6 bases). The germline gives CDR1 MNHEY, CDR2 SMNVEV (reference sequence). V was cut by 6 bases and J by 3 bases, with 12 bases left in between. CDR3 length: 13 residues. CDR3 residues: CASSIGGSYEQYF. The CDR3 nucleotides read TGTGCCAGCAGCATAGGGGGTAGCTACGAGCAGTACTTC.

Concerning this clone: Germline and junction disagree at one end, which may indicate a read error. The chain is built from TRBV6-6 and TRBJ2-5, with D maybe TRBD1 (5 bases). Germline CDR1 reads MNHNY; CDR2 reads SVGAGI (reference sequence). This CDR3 has 16 residues. CDR3 sequence: CASSYSGGRGQKTQYF. The CDR3 nucleotides read TGTGCCAGCAGTTACTCCGGTGGTAGGGGCCAAAAGACCCAGTACTTC.

V and J are TRBV10-3 and TRBJ1-4, with a tentative D call TRBD1 (5 bases). Germline V gives CDR1 ENHRY, CDR2 SYGVKD. CDR3 size: 14 residues. With 2 bases removed from V and 8 bases from J, the gap between germline ends came to 12 bases. CDR3 region: CAISEEGTGEKLFF. The CDR3 nucleotides read TGTGCCATCAGTGAGGAGGGGACTGGCGAAAAACTGTTTTTT.